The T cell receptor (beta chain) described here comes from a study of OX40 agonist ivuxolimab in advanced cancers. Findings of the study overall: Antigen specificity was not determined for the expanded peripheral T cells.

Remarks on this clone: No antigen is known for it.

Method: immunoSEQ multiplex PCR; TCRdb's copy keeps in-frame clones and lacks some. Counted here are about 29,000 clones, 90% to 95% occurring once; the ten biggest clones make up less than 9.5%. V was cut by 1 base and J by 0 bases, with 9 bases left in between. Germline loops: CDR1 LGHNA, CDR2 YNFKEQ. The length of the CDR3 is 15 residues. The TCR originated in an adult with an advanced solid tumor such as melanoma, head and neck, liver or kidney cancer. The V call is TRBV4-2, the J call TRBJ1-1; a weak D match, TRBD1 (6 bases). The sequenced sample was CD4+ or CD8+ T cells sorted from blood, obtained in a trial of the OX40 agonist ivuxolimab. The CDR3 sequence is CASSQGQGMNTEAFF. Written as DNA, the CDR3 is TGTGCCAGCAGCCAAGGTCAGGGGATGAACACTGAAGCTTTCTTT.